This T cell receptor (beta chain) was identified in a study of cytomegalovirus exposure and HLA in healthy donors. The V end was cut by 1 base, the J end by 6 bases, with 19 bases between. Germline-derived CDR1 and CDR2 are SGHRS and YFSETQ. The CDR3 spans 16 residues. About this clone: Its antigen is undetermined.

Regarding the study as a whole: Despite most TCR sequences being rare, some public TCRs occurred in many donors. Analyzed later, association rates of TCRs varied across HLA loci, with DRB1 most and HLA-C fewest. In a later analysis, HLA-associated TCR beta chains were more clonally expanded than equally common others. A highly shared variant cluster was judged a likely technical artifact.

The PCR ran on 60 Vbeta and 13 Jbeta primers. Clones were sequenced by immunoSEQ multiplex PCR, and TCRdb holds only the in-frame ones, with some missing. The sample includes about 43,000 clones, 45% to 60% seen only once; the top ten take 5% to 6.5%. This chain joins TRBV5-1 and TRBJ1-2, with D tentatively TRBD1 (5 bases). The sequencing input was PBMCs. This receptor was identified in a man aged 60 to 69 in good health and CMV-seronegative. CDR3 residues: CASSLNTGGEADGYTF. The CDR3 nucleotides are TGCGCCAGCAGCTTGAACACGGGAGGGGAAGCGGATGGCTACACCTTC.